Below, one TCR beta chain is given with its context. Germline loops: CDR1 KGHSH, CDR2 LQKENI. The CDR3 is made up of 13 amino acids. V gave up 6 bases and J gave up 6 bases, with 13 bases separating them. One entry per CDR3 protein, called by TCRdb with MiXCR from the RT-PCR reads. The repertoire has about 650,000 distinct CDR3 sequences, roughly 14% of them found once; the top ten carry around 10%. These data belong to a study of response to subunit inactivated influenza vaccine. The sequence derives from a man between 50 and 59 years old who received an inactivated influenza vaccine. This specimen was PBMCs from blood, taken approximately 12 days after vaccination. The rearrangement links TRBV18 to TRBJ2-3; D is possibly TRBD1 (6 bases). The CDR3 DNA is TGTGCCAGCTCGCCCCCAGGGGCGGATACGCAGTATTTT. Its translation: CASSPPGADTQYF.